What follows is one TCR beta chain and its context. No antigen is known for it. This record belongs to a study of cytomegalovirus exposure and HLA in healthy donors. Study findings and constraints: An analysis done earlier found most TCR beta V segments productive about 87% or about 30% of the time. Other equally common chains were less clonally expanded than HLA-associated TCR beta chains, a later analysis showed. The availability of immune exposure information extended only to CMV serostatus. Reported findings show TCR beta sequences accurately forecast HLA-A and HLA-B alleles in most subjects.

The PCR used 60 Vbeta and 13 Jbeta primers. Measured with immunoSEQ multiplex PCR; TCRdb has only the in-frame clones, and not every one. The sample consists of 120,000 to 150,000 clones, 72% of them appearing once. The ends were cut back, 4 bases at V and 0 bases at J, with 17 bases in the middle. Germline loops: CDR1 SGHRS, CDR2 YFSETQ. The CDR3 length is 17 residues. The TCR was taken from a middle-aged man in good health and CMV-seronegative. The sequencing sample was made of PBMCs. The chain links TRBV5-1 to TRBJ1-3; tentatively, D is TRBD1 (6 bases). The DNA for the CDR3 is TGCGCCAGCAGCCCCTCCGGGGGGGGCCCCTCTGGAAACACCATATATTTT. Its protein product is CASSPSGGGPSGNTIYF.